One T cell receptor (beta chain) is described in this entry. CDR3 length: 17 amino acids. Germline CDR1 reads LNHDA; CDR2 reads SQIVND (reference sequence). V lost 6 bases to trimming and J lost 5 bases; unmatched junction nucleotides: 17. This sample was taken from a study of blood T cell repertoires in COVID-19. The wider study: Specimens from acute and convalescent COVID-19 originated in the United States, Italy and Spain. T cells, B-cell-depleted T cells, or PBMCs supplied cDNA or gDNA.

Method: immunoSEQ multiplex PCR; TCRdb's copy keeps in-frame clones and lacks some. The table shows fewer than 250,000 clones, with approximately 89% occurring only once. Material for sequencing was peripheral blood. This chain links TRBV19 with TRBJ1-2; 8 nucleotides line up with TRBD1. This TCR derives from a woman in her forties with acute or convalescent COVID-19. CDR3 loop: CASSLMDREGLGYGYTF. As DNA, the CDR3 is TGTGCCAGTAGCCTAATGGACAGGGAAGGGTTGGGGTATGGCTACACCTTC.